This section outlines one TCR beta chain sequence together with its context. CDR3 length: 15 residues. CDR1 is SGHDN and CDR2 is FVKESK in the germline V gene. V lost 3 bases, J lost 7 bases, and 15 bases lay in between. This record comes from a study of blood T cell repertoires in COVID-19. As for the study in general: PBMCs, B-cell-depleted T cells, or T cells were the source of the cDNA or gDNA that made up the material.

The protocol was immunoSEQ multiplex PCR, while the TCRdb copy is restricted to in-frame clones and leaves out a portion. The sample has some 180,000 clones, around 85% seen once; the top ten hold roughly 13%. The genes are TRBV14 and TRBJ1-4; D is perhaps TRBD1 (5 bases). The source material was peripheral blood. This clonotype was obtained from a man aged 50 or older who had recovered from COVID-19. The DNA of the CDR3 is TGTGCCAGCAGCCAGGGGGGTCCCCTTCGTGAAAAACTGTTTTTT. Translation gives CASSQGGPLREKLFF. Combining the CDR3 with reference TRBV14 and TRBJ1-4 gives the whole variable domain EAGVTQFPSHSVIEKGQTVTLRCDPISGHDNLYWYRRVMGKEIKFLLHFVKESKQDESGMPNNRFLAERTGGTYSTLKVQPAELEDSGVYFCASSQGGPLREKLFFGSGTQLSVL.